The subject of this entry is one T cell receptor beta chain. As yet, its antigen is unknown. The CDR3 length is 15 residues. Germline CDR1 and CDR2: SNHLY and FYNNEI. The germline V and J ends were trimmed by 3 bases and 2 bases, with 14 bases remaining between them. Measured with immunoSEQ multiplex PCR; TCRdb has only the in-frame clones, and not every one. The sample includes 160,000 or so clones, 87% of them seen just once. The data stem from a study of cytomegalovirus exposure and HLA in healthy donors. Background on the study: Later analysis reported that the 120 validation repertoires shared the platform of the 500 to 850 first-cohort repertoires. Study-level points and caveats: It was reported that the classifier diagnosed cytomegalovirus status with high specificity and sensitivity in both the original and validation cohorts.

Material for sequencing was PBMCs. This chain connects TRBV2 to TRBJ2-7; maybe TRBD2 (7 bases). The TCR comes from a woman in her thirties in good health and CMV-seronegative. CDR3 sequence: CASSEFEGGTYEQYF. The CDR3 DNA reads TGTGCCAGCAGTGAGTTTGAGGGGGGGACCTACGAGCAGTACTTC.